This is a list of T cell receptor beta chains from one sample in a study of Graves' ophthalmopathy and Graves' hyperthyroidism. Via MiXCR, TCRdb re-called the multiplex PCR reads, giving one row per CDR3 protein. Among 300,000 to 400,000 distinct CDR3 sequences listed, about a sixth were seen once. Material: peripheral blood. These receptor sequences come from an adult man with Graves' ophthalmopathy. Each CDR3 is given with its conserved first and last residue. D genes are given only for firm matches. Size tells how often a clone was seen (once, few, many) or the class of an expanded clone, and some rows leave it out.

-	TRBV12-3/TRBV12-4	TRBJ1-5	many	TGTGCCAGCAGTCCACAGGGATTCGGACAGCCCCAGCATTTT	CASSPQGFGQPQHF
TRBD1	TRBV2	TRBJ1-5	many	TGTGCCAGCAGTTACCAGGGGGCGGAACAGCCCCAGCATTTT	CASSYQGAEQPQHF
-	TRBV6-5	TRBJ1-5	many	TGTGCCAGCAGTACCTGGGGAAGCAATCAGCCCCAGCATTTT	CASSTWGSNQPQHF
-	TRBV6-1	TRBJ2-4	-	TGTGCCAGCGAAAGAGCCAAAAACATTCAGTACTTC	CASERAKNIQYF
TRBD1	TRBV3-1	TRBJ1-1	many	TGTGCCAGCAGCCAAGAAGGGGGCCGGAACACTGAAGCTTTCTTT	CASSQEGGRNTEAFF
-	TRBV7-3	TRBJ2-5	many	TGTGCCAGCAGCTTCCTATCGGGAGAGACCCAGTACTTC	CASSFLSGETQYF
-	TRBV6-5	TRBJ1-1	many	TGTGCCAGCAGTTACGGTTTACTGAACACTGAAGCTTTCTTT	CASSYGLLNTEAFF
TRBD2	TRBV5-1	TRBJ2-5	many	TGCGCCAGCAGCTTAAGCGGGGGGTACCAAGAGACCCAGTACTTC	CASSLSGGYQETQYF
-	TRBV12-3/TRBV12-4	TRBJ1-1	many	TGTGCCAGCAGTTTTGGGGGGTGGGCTGAAGCTTTCTTT	CASSFGGWAEAFF
-	TRBV6-1	TRBJ1-3	-	TGTGCCAGCAGCCACAGGGACTCTGGAAACACCATATATTTT	CASSHRDSGNTIYF
-	TRBV29-1	TRBJ2-7	many	TGCAGCGTTGTGCCACCTTACGAGCAGTACTTC	CSVVPPYEQYF
-	TRBV9	TRBJ2-2	-	TGTGCCAGCAGCGCCTCGGGGCGGGATCCGAACACCGGGGAGCTGTTTTTT	CASSASGRDPNTGELFF
-	TRBV6-1	TRBJ2-7	-	TGTGCCACCATCTATGCCTACGAGCAGTACTTC	CATIYAYEQYF
-	TRBV18	TRBJ2-7	-	TGTGCCAGCTCACCATCAGTCCAGGGGAACGTTCGGGAGCAGTACTTC	CASSPSVQGNVREQYF
TRBD1	TRBV6-1	TRBJ1-2	-	TGTGCCAGCAGGGAAGACAGGGGAAGAAGTGGCTACACCTTC	CASREDRGRSGYTF
-	TRBV12-3/TRBV12-4	TRBJ1-1	many	TGTGCCAGCACCTTTACGCACAGTCACACTGAAGCTTTCTTT	CASTFTHSHTEAFF
-	TRBV29-1	TRBJ1-5	many	TGCAGCGTTGCCCTAAGTGGCAATCAGCCCCAGCATTTT	CSVALSGNQPQHF
-	TRBV20-1	TRBJ2-5	many	TGCAGTGCTAGAGTGGTCGCGGGGCAAGAGACCCAGTACTTC	CSARVVAGQETQYF
-	TRBV6-2/TRBV6-3	TRBJ2-5	many	TGTGCCAGCAGTTACTCGAAGGGGGGAATGGAGACCCAGTACTTC	CASSYSKGGMETQYF
-	TRBV7-2	TRBJ2-7	many	TGTGCCAGCAGCAATGCCTACGAGCAGTACTTC	CASSNAYEQYF
TRBD2	TRBV7-2	TRBJ2-2	many	TGTGCCAGCAGCTTAGCCCCCAGCGGGGGCACCGGGGAGCTGTTTTTT	CASSLAPSGGTGELFF
-	TRBV7-2	TRBJ2-2	many	TGTGCCAGCAGCTTCGCGCATTCAGTCCGAGGTCCCGGGGAGCTGTTTTTT	CASSFAHSVRGPGELFF
-	TRBV19	TRBJ1-2	many	TGTGCCAGTAGTCCAAGGGGGGGGGCCCGTTATGGCTACACCTTC	CASSPRGGARYGYTF
TRBD1	TRBV11-1	TRBJ1-3	many	TGTGCCAGCAGCCGGGCTGGACAGGGTGAGGCTGGAAACACCATATATTTT	CASSRAGQGEAGNTIYF
TRBD2	TRBV4-2	TRBJ2-7	many	TGTGCCAGCAGCCAAGAATCCGGGACTAGCGGGGCCTACGAGCAGTACTTC	CASSQESGTSGAYEQYF
-	TRBV29-1	TRBJ2-5	many	TGCAGCGCCCATGAACGAGGCGGGGAGTATGGGGAGACCCAGTACTTC	CSAHERGGEYGETQYF
TRBD1	TRBV29-1	TRBJ1-5	many	TGCAGCGCAACAGAGGGGGCTCGCAATCAGCCCCAGCATTTT	CSATEGARNQPQHF
TRBD2	TRBV6-2/TRBV6-3	TRBJ2-2	many	TGTGCCAGCAGTACACTAGCGGGAGGGTCCACCGGGGAGCTGTTTTTT	CASSTLAGGSTGELFF
TRBD1	TRBV30	TRBJ1-1	many	TGTGCCTGGAGGCCTTCGGGACAGGGGGTTCCTGAAGCTTTCTTT	CAWRPSGQGVPEAFF
-	TRBV3-1	TRBJ2-7	few	TGTGCCAGCAGCCAATATTTGTCCTACGAGCAGTACTTC	CASSQYLSYEQYF
-	TRBV18	TRBJ1-5	many	TGTGCCAGCTCACCAGTGGGTGACAGCAATCAGCCCCAGCATTTT	CASSPVGDSNQPQHF
TRBD2	TRBV12-3/TRBV12-4	TRBJ2-5	-	TGTGCCAGCCGCCCAGCGGGAGGGCCGGGGGAGACCCAGTACTTC	CASRPAGGPGETQYF
-	TRBV30	TRBJ1-1	many	TGTGCCTGGAGTGTATCCGCTTGGATGGGGGCTGAAGCTTTCTTT	CAWSVSAWMGAEAFF
-	TRBV19	TRBJ2-5	many	TGTGCCAGTAGCCAGGGATTCCAAGAGACCCAGTACTTC	CASSQGFQETQYF
-	TRBV7-2	TRBJ2-5	many	TGTGCCAGCAGCTTAGGTGTCGGGGCTGGGGAGACCCAGTACTTC	CASSLGVGAGETQYF
-	TRBV27	TRBJ1-2	-	TGTGCCAGCCATCCCAGTAGTGACAGGCCCAACTATGGCTACACCTTC	CASHPSSDRPNYGYTF
-	TRBV11-3	TRBJ2-6	many	TGTGCCAGCAGCTTAGTCAGCAGTGGGGGTACTGGGGCCAACGTCCTGACTTTC	CASSLVSSGGTGANVLTF
-	TRBV15	TRBJ1-1	once	TGTGCCACCAGCATAGAAGTAGGGTTTGCAGGTTGCTTT	CATSIEVGFAGCF
-	TRBV6-1	TRBJ2-7	many	TGTGCCAGCAGTCGAAGGTTAGCGGAACTTTACGAGCAGTACTTC	CASSRRLAELYEQYF
TRBD1	TRBV5-1	TRBJ1-1	many	TGCGCCAGCAGCGAGGACAGGGTCACTGAAGCTTTCTTT	CASSEDRVTEAFF
TRBD1	TRBV27	TRBJ2-7	many	TGTGCCAGCTCCCCCGGGACAGGGTTAGGGGAGCAGTACTTC	CASSPGTGLGEQYF
TRBD1	TRBV10-3	TRBJ2-7	many	TGTGCCACCCAAAACTGGGGACAGGCGCCCTACGAGCAGTACTTC	CATQNWGQAPYEQYF
TRBD1	TRBV6-5	TRBJ1-5	-	TGTGCCAGCAGATACACCGGGACAGGGGCTCAGCCCCAGCATTTT	CASRYTGTGAQPQHF
TRBD1	TRBV9	TRBJ1-4	many	TGTGCCAGCAGCGTAGACAGGGGTAATGAAAAACTGTTTTTT	CASSVDRGNEKLFF
TRBD1	TRBV30	TRBJ1-6	many	TGTGCCTGGAGTGCGGAACAGGGGCGGTATAATTCACCCCTCCACTTT	CAWSAEQGRYNSPLHF
TRBD1	TRBV30	TRBJ2-5	many	TGTGCCTGGAGTGTACAGGGGGACTCATCAGAGACCCAGTACTTC	CAWSVQGDSSETQYF
-	TRBV7-2	TRBJ2-7	many	TGTGCCAGCAGCTTAGGGGGGGCGTCGGGCTACGAGCAGTACTTC	CASSLGGASGYEQYF
TRBD2	TRBV5-6	TRBJ2-5	many	TGTGCCAGCAGCATTACTAGCGGGAGTTACCAAGAGACCCAGTACTTC	CASSITSGSYQETQYF
-	TRBV6-1	TRBJ2-1	few	TGTGCCAGCAGTGCGGCAGGATCCTCCTACGAGCAGTTCTTC	CASSAAGSSYEQFF
-	TRBV7-8	TRBJ2-5	-	TGTGCCAGCAGCTTAGTGGTTCTTACTTACCAAGAGACCCAGTACTTC	CASSLVVLTYQETQYF
TRBD1	TRBV5-1	TRBJ2-7	many	TGCGCCAGCAGCTTGGATGGCAGGGGGTACGAGCAGTACTTC	CASSLDGRGYEQYF
TRBD2	TRBV11-2	TRBJ2-5	-	TGTGCCAGCAGCTTTACGGCTAGCGGGAGTCAAGAGACCCAGTACTTC	CASSFTASGSQETQYF
TRBD1	TRBV10-3	TRBJ1-6	many	TGTGCCACCAAGACTCCAGGGGGGAGTTCTCCCCTCCACTTT	CATKTPGGSSPLHF
TRBD1	TRBV7-8	TRBJ1-1	-	TGTGCCAGCAGCTTAGGATCGGGACAGGGATTGGGAACTGAAGCTTTCTTT	CASSLGSGQGLGTEAFF
-	TRBV7-2	TRBJ2-5	many	TGTGCCAGCAGCCCGTCTGGAGCACCCCTAGAGACCCAGTACTTC	CASSPSGAPLETQYF
-	TRBV18	TRBJ2-2	few	TGTGCCAGCTCACCAGGGTGGGACACCGGGGAGCTGTTTTTT	CASSPGWDTGELFF
-	TRBV12-3/TRBV12-4	TRBJ1-3	many	TGTGCCAGCAGTTTACCCGCCTCTGGAAACACCATATATTTT	CASSLPASGNTIYF
TRBD2	TRBV6-1	TRBJ2-5	-	TGTGCCAGCAGCCTAACCGGGACTAGCGGGAGTTATGAGACCCAGTACTTC	CASSLTGTSGSYETQYF
-	TRBV29-1	TRBJ1-1	many	TGCAGCGTTGCTATGGGACAGAACACTGAAGCTTTCTTT	CSVAMGQNTEAFF
-	TRBV20-1	TRBJ2-7	many	TGCAGTGCTCAAAGGGACTTCTACGAGCAGTACTTC	CSAQRDFYEQYF